This T cell receptor (beta chain) was recovered during a study of control samples from healthy donors and cancer patients. CDR1 and CDR2 from the germline V gene are SGHNT and YYREEE (reference sequence). V shed 4 bases and J 10 bases; nucleotides not matched to a gene: 18. The length of the CDR3 is 16 residues. Produced via immunoSEQ multiplex PCR; TCRdb's table is partial and in-frame only. The table records 260,000 or so clones, almost 85% of them present only once. The sequenced sample was PBMCs. This chain connects TRBV5-4 to TRBJ2-3; 7 nucleotides align to TRBD1. The sequence derives from an older woman with lung cancer. CDR3 protein: CASSLGQRPVGGAQYF. The DNA for the CDR3 is TGTGCCAGCAGCCTGGGACAGAGGCCTGTAGGGGGTGCGCAGTATTTT.